This T cell receptor (beta chain) was captured by sequencing in a study of control samples from healthy donors and cancer patients. Germline CDR1 and CDR2: SGHTA and FQGNSA. Trimming at V came to 5 bases and at J to 4 bases, leaving 2 bases not matched to a gene. This CDR3 has 14 amino acids. Assay used: immunoSEQ multiplex PCR; TCRdb lists only in-frame clones, some missing. Of about 130,000 clones detected, 90% appear once; the ten largest clones hold 2.5%. What was sequenced was blood. The chain is built from TRBV7-2 and TRBJ2-5; 12 nucleotides line up with TRBD2. This clonotype was sampled from a young man in good health. The CDR3: CASSQLAGGETQYF. As DNA, the CDR3 is TGTGCCAGCAGCCAACTAGCGGGAGGAGAGACCCAGTACTTC.